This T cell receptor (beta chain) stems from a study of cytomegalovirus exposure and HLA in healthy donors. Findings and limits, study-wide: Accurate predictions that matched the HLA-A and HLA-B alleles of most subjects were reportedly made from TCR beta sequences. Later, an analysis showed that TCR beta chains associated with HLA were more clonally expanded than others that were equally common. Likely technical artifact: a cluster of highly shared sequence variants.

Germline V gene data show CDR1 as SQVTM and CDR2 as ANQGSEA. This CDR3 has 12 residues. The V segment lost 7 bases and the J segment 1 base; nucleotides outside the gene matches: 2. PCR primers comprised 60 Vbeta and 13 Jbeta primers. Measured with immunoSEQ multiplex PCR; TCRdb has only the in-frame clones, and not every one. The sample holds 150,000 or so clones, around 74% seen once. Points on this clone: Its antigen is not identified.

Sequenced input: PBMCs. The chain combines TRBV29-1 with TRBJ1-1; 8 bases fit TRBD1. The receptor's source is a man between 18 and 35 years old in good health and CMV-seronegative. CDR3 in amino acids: CSGGTGNTEAFF. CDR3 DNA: TGCAGCGGCGGGACAGGGAACACTGAAGCTTTCTTT.